A single TCR beta chain is shown here with its context. Profiling relied on immunoSEQ multiplex PCR, and the TCRdb table lists in-frame clones only, not all of them. Here the sample spans more than 45,000 clones, 86% being singletons. The sample belongs to a study of blood T cell repertoires in COVID-19. Study information: COVID-19 samples collected from the United States, Italy and Spain covered acute and convalescent phases. PBMCs, B-cell-depleted T cells, or T cells provided the cDNA or gDNA that made up the material.

This CDR3 is built from 17 residues. CDR1 MGHRA and CDR2 YSYEKL come from the germline V gene. With V trimmed by 2 bases and J by 4 bases, 5 bases remained unmatched. Sequencing was carried out using peripheral blood. The source is a man in his 70s with acute or convalescent COVID-19. The genes are TRBV4-1 and TRBJ2-5, with 15 bases identical to TRBD2. The CDR3 region is CASSQRTSGRAGETQYF. The CDR3 coding sequence is TGCGCCAGCAGCCAACGGACTAGCGGGAGGGCCGGAGAGACCCAGTACTTC.